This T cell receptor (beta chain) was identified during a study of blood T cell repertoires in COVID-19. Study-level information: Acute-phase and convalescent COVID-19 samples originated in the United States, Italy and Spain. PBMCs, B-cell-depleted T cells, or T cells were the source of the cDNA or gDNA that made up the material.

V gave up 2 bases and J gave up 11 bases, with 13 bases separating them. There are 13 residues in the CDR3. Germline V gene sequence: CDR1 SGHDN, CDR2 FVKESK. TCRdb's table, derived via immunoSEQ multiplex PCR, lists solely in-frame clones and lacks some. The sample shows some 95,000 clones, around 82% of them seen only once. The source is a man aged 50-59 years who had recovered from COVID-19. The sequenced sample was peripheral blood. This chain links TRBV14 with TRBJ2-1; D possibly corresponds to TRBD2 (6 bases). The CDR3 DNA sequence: TGTGCCAGCAGCCAACGGGGGACCCCTCAGCAGTTCTTC. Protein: CASSQRGTPQQFF.